This TCR beta chain was obtained from a study of shared clonotypes between healthy human individuals. Repertoires were generated with immunoSEQ multiplex PCR, while TCRdb's copy carries only in-frame clones and drops some. The sample lists about 680,000 clones; around 78% were seen once. This CDR3 is built from 14 residues. Trimming pared 2 bases from V and 6 bases from J, leaving 13 bases between. Germline values: CDR1 SGHNT, CDR2 YYREEE (reference sequence). The chain uses TRBV5-4 and TRBJ2-3, with a weak D call TRBD1 (6 bases). The sequencing sample was made of memory CD4+ T cells sorted from blood. Indicated subset: CD45RA-negative fraction. This clonotype was sampled from a woman in her 30s in good health. The CDR3 nucleotides are TGTGCCAGCAGCTTTGGGGGCGCTGAGGATACGCAGTATTTT. This gives the protein CASSFGGAEDTQYF.